These 4 T cell receptor beta chains were sequenced from one sample in a study of blood T cells in healthy people across ages. With a J-beta primer mix and a sample-barcoded 5' primer, a second PCR ran about 6 to 11 cycles. TCRdb passed the 5' RACE reads through MiXCR, listing each CDR3 protein once. Counted here are about 1.5 million distinct CDR3 sequences, roughly two fifths occurring once; the ten biggest clones make up about 3.8%. Sample: blood. These receptor sequences come from a woman aged 18-35 years in good health.

V is TRBV6-5 and J is TRBJ1-4; D gene unclear. Looked up from germline, CDR1 is MNHEY and CDR2 is SVGAGI. The CDR3 has 15 residues. V was pared by 0 bases and J by 6 bases, with 11 bases between. Written as DNA, the CDR3 is TGTGCCAGCAGTTACTCACTCCGGCGAGATGAAAAACTGTTTTTT. Its protein is CASSYSLRRDEKLFF.

The chain links TRBV7-8 to TRBJ1-2; 10 bases match TRBD1. Germline trimming cut 4 bases from V and 3 bases from J; bases unmatched to any gene: 5. There are 15 residues in the CDR3. The germline gives CDR1 SGHVS, CDR2 FQNEAQ. The CDR3 here is CASSSGTGEDYGYTF. In DNA, the CDR3 is TGTGCCAGCAGCTCAGGGACAGGGGAAGACTATGGCTACACCTTC.

This clonotype was detected a few times. J is TRBJ2-3 and V is TRBV6-5; no definite D call. The V end was cut by 0 bases, the J end by 0 bases, with 10 bases between. Germline V gene sequence: CDR1 MNHEY, CDR2 SVGAGI. The CDR3 totals 16 residues. The CDR3 sequence: CASSYSVGSSTDTQYF. Here the CDR3 DNA reads TGTGCCAGCAGTTACTCAGTGGGGTCTAGCACAGATACGCAGTATTTT.

This clonotype came up a few times. The chain combines TRBV27 with TRBJ2-1; D gene ambiguous. The CDR3 runs to 14 residues. In germline, CDR1 is MNHEY, CDR2 SMNVEV (reference sequence). V lost 1 base to trimming and J lost 5 bases, with 9 bases between them. CDR3 region: CASSLLVGNNEQFF. Written as DNA, the CDR3 is TGTGCCAGCAGTTTATTGGTGGGGAACAATGAGCAGTTCTTC.